The subject of this entry is one T cell receptor beta chain. This record belongs to a study of T cells in tumors after PD-1 blockade. About the research overall: No patient had prior checkpoint blockade, systemic immunosuppression, or radiotherapy within 4 weeks. Peripheral blood samples averaged around 33,000 unique clonotypes and 113,528 templates. Either cemiplimab 350 mg every 2 weeks or pembrolizumab 200 mg every 3 weeks was given.

Repertoires were generated with immunoSEQ multiplex PCR, while TCRdb's copy carries only in-frame clones and drops some. There are approximately 20,000 clones in the sample; about 84% occur only once, and approximately 24% lies in the top ten. Genomic DNA template from tumor biopsies or peripheral blood, 616 ng to 6,004 ng input. V was pared by 3 bases and J by 0 bases, with 12 bases between. The CDR3 covers 14 residues. The V gene's germline CDR1 is DFQATT and CDR2 SNEGSKA (reference sequence). Specimen: PBMCs, collected after anti-PD-1 therapy. The chain has TRBV20-1 and TRBJ2-7; possibly TRBD2 for D (6 bases). The source of this sequence is a human donor with advanced basal cell or squamous cell carcinoma (not recorded which). CDR3 nucleotide sequence: TGCAGTGCTAGTTTCCGGGGGAGCTCCTACGAGCAGTACTTC. Translating it yields CSASFRGSSYEQYF.